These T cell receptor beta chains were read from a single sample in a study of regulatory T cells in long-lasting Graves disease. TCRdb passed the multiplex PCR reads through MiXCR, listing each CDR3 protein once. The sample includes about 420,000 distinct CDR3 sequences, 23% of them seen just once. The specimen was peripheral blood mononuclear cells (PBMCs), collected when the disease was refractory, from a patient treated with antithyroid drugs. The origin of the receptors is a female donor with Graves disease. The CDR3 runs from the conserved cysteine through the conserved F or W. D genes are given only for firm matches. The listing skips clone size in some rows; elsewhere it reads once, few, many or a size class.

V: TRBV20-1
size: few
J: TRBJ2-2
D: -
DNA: TGCAGTGCTGACCCGGGCCTCACCGGGGAGCTGTTTTTT
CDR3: CSADPGLTGELFF

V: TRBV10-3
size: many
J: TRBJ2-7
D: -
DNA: TGTGCCATCAGTCAGGACAGCGCTTCCTACGAGCAGTACTTC
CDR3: CAISQDSASYEQYF

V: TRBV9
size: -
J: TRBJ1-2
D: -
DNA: TGTGCCAGCAGCGTAGGGGCAGGGTACTTCTATGGCTACACCTTC
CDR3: CASSVGAGYFYGYTF

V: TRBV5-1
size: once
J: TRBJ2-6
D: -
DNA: TGCGCCAGCAGCACGGGACACCTATCTGGGGCCAACGTCCTGACTTTC
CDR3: CASSTGHLSGANVLTF

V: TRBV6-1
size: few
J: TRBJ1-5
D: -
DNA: TGTGCCAGCAGTGAAGCGAAGGGCCAGCCCCAGCATTTT
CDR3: CASSEAKGQPQHF

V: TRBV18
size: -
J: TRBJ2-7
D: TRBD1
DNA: TGTGCCAGCTCACTCCCCCGGACAGGGCACTATGAGCAGTACTTC
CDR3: CASSLPRTGHYEQYF

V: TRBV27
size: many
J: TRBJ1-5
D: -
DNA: TGTGCCAGCAAGGATAGGGGGGGAAGCAATCAGCCCCAGCATTTT
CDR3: CASKDRGGSNQPQHF

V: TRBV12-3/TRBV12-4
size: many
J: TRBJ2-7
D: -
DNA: TGTGCCAGCAGCCGAGGCGACTGGGACGAGCAGTACTTC
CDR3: CASSRGDWDEQYF

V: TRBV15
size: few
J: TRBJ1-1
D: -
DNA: TGTGCCACCAGCAGAGATATAAAGAACACTGAAGCTTTCTTT
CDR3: CATSRDIKNTEAFF

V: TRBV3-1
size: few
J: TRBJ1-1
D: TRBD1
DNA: TGTGCCAGCAGTCGGACAGGAGCGAACACTGAAGCTTTCTTT
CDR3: CASSRTGANTEAFF

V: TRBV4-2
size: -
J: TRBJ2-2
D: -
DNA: TGTGCCAGCAGCCAAGTTGGGCGTCTAGTTGTTCCAGCCGGGGAGCTGTTTTTT
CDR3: CASSQVGRLVVPAGELFF

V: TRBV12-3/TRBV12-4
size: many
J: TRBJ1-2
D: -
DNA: TGTGCCAGCAGTTTAAATATGGCAGCCGCTAACTATGGCTACACCTTC
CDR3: CASSLNMAAANYGYTF

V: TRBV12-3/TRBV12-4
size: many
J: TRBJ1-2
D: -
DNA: TGTGCCAGCACCCTAAGAGCACCCTACTATGGCTACACCTTC
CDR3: CASTLRAPYYGYTF

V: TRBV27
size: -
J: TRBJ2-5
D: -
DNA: TGTGCCAGCAGTTTATCGATATCCCCTTCGGAGGCCCAGTACTTC
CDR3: CASSLSISPSEAQYF

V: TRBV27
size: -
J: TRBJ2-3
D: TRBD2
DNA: TGTGCCAGCACGTCCCTAGCGGGAGGGCCGACAAGTGTATATACGCAGTATTTT
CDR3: CASTSLAGGPTSVYTQYF

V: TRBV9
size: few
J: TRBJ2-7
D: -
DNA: TGTGCCAGCAGCGTAGACGGCGGGACCGTATACGAGCAGTACTTC
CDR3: CASSVDGGTVYEQYF

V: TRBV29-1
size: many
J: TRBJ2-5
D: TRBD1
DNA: TGCAGCGTTCATTTCCCGGGACAGGGAGAGACCCAGTACTTC
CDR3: CSVHFPGQGETQYF

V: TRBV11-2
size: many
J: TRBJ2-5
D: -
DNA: TGTGCCAGCAGCTTAAAAGGGCCCCCGTCGGAGACCCAGTACTTC
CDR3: CASSLKGPPSETQYF

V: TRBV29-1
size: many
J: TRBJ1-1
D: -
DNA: TGCAGCGTTGCCGTAGGGACCCAGAACACTGAAGCTTTCTTT
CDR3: CSVAVGTQNTEAFF

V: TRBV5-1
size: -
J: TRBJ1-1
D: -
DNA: TGCGCCAGCAGAAGGGGCAGGGTGGACACTGAAGCTTTCTTT
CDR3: CASRRGRVDTEAFF

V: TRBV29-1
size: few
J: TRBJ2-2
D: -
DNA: TGCAGCCTTGGGGGGAACACCGGGGAGCTGTTTTTT
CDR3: CSLGGNTGELFF

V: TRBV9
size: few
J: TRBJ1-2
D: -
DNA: TGTGCCAGCAACTCTCCAGGGATCTCTGGCTACACCTTC
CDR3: CASNSPGISGYTF

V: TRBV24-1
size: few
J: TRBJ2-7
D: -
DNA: TGTGCCACCAGTTATGGGGAAGCCTACGAGCAGTACTTC
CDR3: CATSYGEAYEQYF

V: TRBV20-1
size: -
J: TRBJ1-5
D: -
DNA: TGCAGTGCTAGAGTTAACATAGGCAATCAGCCCCAGCATTTT
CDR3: CSARVNIGNQPQHF

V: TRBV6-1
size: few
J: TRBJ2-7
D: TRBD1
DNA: TGTGCCAGCAGACCCTCGAGGGCAGGGGGCTCATACGAGCAGTACTTC
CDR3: CASRPSRAGGSYEQYF

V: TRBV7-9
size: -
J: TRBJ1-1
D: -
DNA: TGTGCCAGCAGCCCCACATGGGAGATGGGACCGCGCACTGAAGCTTTCTTT
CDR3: CASSPTWEMGPRTEAFF

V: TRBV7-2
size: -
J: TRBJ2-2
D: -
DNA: TGCGCCAGCAGCCATTTAGGCGGGGAGCTGTTTTTT
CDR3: CASSHLGGELFF

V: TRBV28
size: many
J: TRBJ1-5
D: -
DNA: TGTGCCAGCAGTGGAACAGGGTTTAGCCAGCCCCAGCATTTT
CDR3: CASSGTGFSQPQHF

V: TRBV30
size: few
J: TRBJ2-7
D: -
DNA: TGTGCCTGGAGTACTCCCCCAGGGATCGAGCAGTACTTC
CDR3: CAWSTPPGIEQYF

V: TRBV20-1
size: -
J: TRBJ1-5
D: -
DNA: TGCAGTGCTCCCCGGGAGGGGGGCGGTCAGCCCCAGCATTTT
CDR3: CSAPREGGGQPQHF

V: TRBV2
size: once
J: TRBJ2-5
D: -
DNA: TGTGCCAGCCAGAGGCGGTCCACCCGGCCGGTTGTGACCCAGTACTTC
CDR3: CASQRRSTRPVVTQYF

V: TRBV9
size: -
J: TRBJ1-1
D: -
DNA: TGTGCCAGCAGCGTAGGAGGTGGGGACACTGAAGCTTTCTTT
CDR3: CASSVGGGDTEAFF

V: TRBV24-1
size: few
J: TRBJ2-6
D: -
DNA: TGTGCCACCAGTGACAGGGGTTCGGGCGGGGCCAACGTCCTGACTTTC
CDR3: CATSDRGSGGANVLTF

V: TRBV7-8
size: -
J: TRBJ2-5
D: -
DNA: TGTGCCAGCAGCTTAATTTGGGAAAGGACTGCTGATGAGCAGTACTTC
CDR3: CASSLIWERTADEQYF

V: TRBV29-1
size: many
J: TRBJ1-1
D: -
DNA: TGCAGCGTTGCCATCCACCAAATCAACACTGAAGCTTTCTTT
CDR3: CSVAIHQINTEAFF

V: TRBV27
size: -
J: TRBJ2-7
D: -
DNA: TGTGCCAGCAGTTTAGGTGCCCGCGGGAACGAGCAGTACTTC
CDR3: CASSLGARGNEQYF

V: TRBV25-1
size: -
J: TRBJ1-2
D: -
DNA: TGTGCCAGCAGTGAATTAGGTTTTAACTATGGCTACACCTTC
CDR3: CASSELGFNYGYTF